Presented here are 30 T cell receptor beta chains from one specimen sequenced in a study of T cell repertoires in cytomegalovirus infection. These receptors' antigens are unknown. TCRdb re-called the reads through MiXCR, storing one row per CDR3 protein. The sample has fewer than 950,000 distinct CDR3 sequences, around a third seen once; the top ten hold 9.5% to 15%. Sequences were derived from cultured CD8+ T cells from PBMCs, sampled from culture after CMV antigen stimulation. Every receptor here comes from a human donor in good health (CMV status not recorded). Some clones in this sample may be carry-over from other donors' samples.

This clonotype was counted between two and nine times. The genes are TRBV19 and TRBJ1-2, with D possibly being TRBD1 (6 bases). V lost 10 bases to trimming and J lost 3 bases, with 18 bases between them. The CDR3 loop spans 14 amino acids. Looked up from germline, CDR1 is LNHDA and CDR2 is SQIVND (reference sequence). CDR3 in amino acids: CATDLPGTHYGYTF. For the CDR3, the DNA is TGTGCCACTGACTTGCCCGGGACACACTATGGCTACACCTTC.

This clonotype was seen only once. The chain combines TRBV28 with TRBJ1-2, with D perhaps TRBD1 (6 bases). CDR1 and CDR2 from the germline V gene are MDHEN and SYDVKM. The CDR3 consists of 15 residues. The V gene lost 9 bases and the J gene lost 7 bases, with 24 bases spanning the gap. Written as DNA, the CDR3 is TGTGCCAGTCGCTTACCGGGACACAAAACGGGTGGCTACACCTTC. Translated: CASRLPGHKTGGYTF.

The chain recombines TRBV6-2 or TRBV6-3 with TRBJ1-5; TRBD1 agrees at 7 bases. Germline V gene lookup returns CDR1 MNHEY and CDR2 SVGEGT. Trimming cost V 0 bases and J 4 bases; bases outside gene matches: 9. The CDR3 is 17 residues long. CDR3 protein: CASSYSGQLALNQPQHF. The CDR3 coding sequence is TGTGCCAGCAGTTACTCGGGACAGTTGGCCCTAAATCAGCCCCAGCATTTT.

The V and J genes are TRBV7-4 and TRBJ1-1; D ambiguous. V dropped 6 bases and J dropped 4 bases, with 24 bases sitting between them. CDR1 SGHVT and CDR2 SQSDAQ come from the germline V gene. The CDR3 extends over 17 amino acids. The DNA for the CDR3 is TGTGCCAGCAGTTTTTTGGGCCGAGAGGTGGGTGGCACTGAAGCTTTCTTT. It translates to CASSFLGREVGGTEAFF.

The chain couples TRBV7-8 to TRBJ2-5, with TRBD2 as a possible D gene (6 bases). Trimming took off 7 bases at V and 2 bases at J, with 14 bases between the two ends. The CDR3 has 14 residues. CDR1 is SGHVS, CDR2 FQNEAQ, per germline. CDR3 sequence reads: CASTPRGAQETQYF. The CDR3 DNA sequence: TGTGCCAGCACCCCCCGCGGGGCGCAAGAGACCCAGTACTTC.

This clonotype has only a few counts. This sequence joins TRBV4-2 and TRBJ1-2; D perhaps matches TRBD1 (6 bases). Germline V gene lookup returns CDR1 LGHNA and CDR2 YNFKEQ. The CDR3 covers 14 residues. The ends were cut back, 0 bases at V and 5 bases at J, with 10 bases in the middle. The CDR3: CASSQETGFYGYTF. CDR3 coding DNA: TGTGCCAGCAGCCAAGAAACAGGGTTTTATGGCTACACCTTC.

The rearrangement uses TRBV20-1 and TRBJ2-5, with 7 bases fitting TRBD1. The CDR3 runs 17 residues. Germline loops: CDR1 DFQATT, CDR2 SNEGSKA (reference sequence). Losses at the gene ends were 3 bases for V and 3 bases for J; bases not matched to a gene: 16. The CDR3 DNA sequence: TGCAGTGCTAGGGATTGGGCAAGTGGCAGGGGGAAAGAGACCCAGTACTTC. It translates to CSARDWASGRGKETQYF.

This clonotype was detected a few times. The CDR3, as DNA: TGTGCCAGCAGCTTAGGCACTGGAGTGGTCATGAACACTGAAGCTTTCTTT. Encoded protein: CASSLGTGVVMNTEAFF. The genes are TRBV7-9 and TRBJ1-1; D is uncertain. This CDR3 has 17 amino acids. Per the germline V gene, CDR1 is SEHNR and CDR2 is FQNEAQ (reference sequence). V was pared by 1 base and J by 0 bases, with 15 bases between.

This clonotype was observed many times. The rearrangement uses TRBV12-3 or TRBV12-4 and TRBJ2-7, with no clear D. Deletions cut 6 bases from V and 0 bases from J, with 6 bases between. The CDR3 consists of 12 residues. The CDR3: CASSRLSYEQYF. In DNA form, the CDR3 reads TGTGCCAGCAGCCGACTCTCCTACGAGCAGTACTTC.

This clonotype was seen repeatedly, ten times or more. The chain joins TRBV7-2 to TRBJ1-5; D may be TRBD1 (6 bases). Germline CDR1 SGHTA, CDR2 FQGNSA. The CDR3 runs 15 residues. With 5 bases removed from V and 2 bases from J, the gap between germline ends came to 13 bases. The CDR3 coding sequence is TGTGCCAGCAGCCCCGACAGGAATGGCAATCAGCCCCAGCATTTT. Its protein is CASSPDRNGNQPQHF. Full variable domain (rest looked up from reference TRBV7-2 and TRBJ1-5): GAGVSQSPSNKVTEKGKDVELRCDPISGHTALYWYRQSLGQGLEFLIYFQGNSAPDKSGLPSDRFSAERTGGSVSTLTIQRTQQEDSAVYLCASSPDRNGNQPQHFGDGTRLSIL.

The CDR3 sequence: CASGETGGYGYTF. The DNA of the CDR3 is TGTGCCAGCGGAGAGACAGGGGGCTATGGCTACACCTTC. This chain uses TRBV27 with TRBJ1-2; 9 bases fit TRBD1. CDR3 length equals 13 residues. Germline V gene sequence: CDR1 MNHEY, CDR2 SMNVEV (reference sequence). V shed 8 bases, J shed 4 bases, and the junction held 5 bases outside the gene matches.

The chain has TRBV16 and TRBJ1-5, with 7 nucleotides matching TRBD1. Germline V CDR1 and CDR2: KGHSY, FQNENV. With 1 base clipped from V and 2 bases from J, the junction kept 5 bases outside the gene matches. This CDR3 is 16 amino acids long. The CDR3 coding sequence is TGTGCCAGCAGCCAATATCGAACAGGGGGCAATCAGCCCCAGCATTTT. Translation gives CASSQYRTGGNQPQHF.

This clonotype showed up many times. The V call is TRBV11-2, the J call TRBJ2-1; possible D gene TRBD2, 5 bases. V was shortened by 2 bases and J by 6 bases, with 17 bases between the two germline ends. Germline CDR1 and CDR2: SGHAT and FQNNGV. CDR3 length: 16 amino acids. The CDR3, as DNA: TGTGCCAGCAGCTTACGAAGCGGACCATCCGGCAATGAGCAGTTCTTC. Translation: CASSLRSGPSGNEQFF. Drawing the rest from reference TRBV11-2 and TRBJ2-1, the complete variable domain is EAGVAQSPRYKIIEKRQSVAFWCNPISGHATLYWYQQILGQGPKLLIQFQNNGVVDDSQLPKDRFSAERLKGVDSTLKIQPAKLEDSAVYLCASSLRSGPSGNEQFFGPGTRLTVL.

This sequence joins TRBV5-1 and TRBJ1-1, with TRBD1 matching over 9 bases. Germline-derived CDR1 and CDR2 are SGHRS and YFSETQ. The CDR3 sequence is 16 residues long. Trimming took 0 bases from V and 2 from J; bases not matched to a gene: 5. The CDR3 loop reads CASSLAVTGGNTEAFF. The CDR3 DNA reads TGCGCCAGCAGCTTGGCGGTGACAGGGGGAAACACTGAAGCTTTCTTT.

The sample holds a few counts of this clonotype. This chain uses TRBV6-1 with TRBJ2-5, with D uncertain. The CDR3 extends over 12 amino acids. Trimming removed 6 bases from V and 5 bases from J, with 10 bases in between. Looked up from germline, CDR1 is MNHNS and CDR2 is SASEGT. CDR3 DNA: TGTGCCAGCAGCACCCTTTCCGAGACCCAGTACTTC. This encodes CASSTLSETQYF.

This chain connects TRBV12-3 or TRBV12-4 to TRBJ1-1; a possible D gene is TRBD1 (5 bases). V lost 3 bases and J 0 bases, leaving 8 bases between the germline ends. There are 14 residues in the CDR3. The CDR3 loop reads CASSFRGVNTEAFF. The CDR3 DNA reads as TGTGCCAGCAGTTTTAGGGGAGTGAACACTGAAGCTTTCTTT.

The DNA of the CDR3 is TGTGCCAGCACCCTGGACGGCCTAGGCTACACCTTC. Translated, it gives CASTLDGLGYTF. The V call is TRBV12-3 or TRBV12-4, the J call TRBJ1-2, with no clear D. The CDR3 is 12 residues long. The V end was cut by 7 bases, the J end by 8 bases, with 14 bases between.

This chain uses TRBV10-3 with TRBJ2-1; D tentatively reads TRBD1 or TRBD2 (5 bases each). CDR3 length: 15 amino acids. Germline loops: CDR1 ENHRY, CDR2 SYGVKD. The V and J ends lost 0 bases and 8 bases respectively, with 14 bases between them. CDR3: CAISESGTGADEQFF. For the CDR3, the DNA is TGTGCCATCAGTGAGTCGGGGACCGGGGCGGATGAGCAGTTCTTC.

This clonotype came up a few times. The chain couples TRBV27 to TRBJ2-1; tentatively, D is TRBD1 (5 bases). Germline-derived CDR1 and CDR2 are MNHEY and SMNVEV (reference sequence). The length of the CDR3 is 15 residues. V lost 4 bases and J 2 bases, leaving 12 bases between the germline ends. The CDR3 coding sequence is TGTGCCAGCAGTTCGACTGACAGAGCCTACAATGAGCAGTTCTTC. Residues: CASSSTDRAYNEQFF.

This clonotype was counted only a few times. The rearrangement joins TRBV19 to TRBJ2-3; 7 positions match TRBD2. V lost 8 bases and J lost 4; bases outside the gene matches: 15. The germline V gene encodes CDR1 LNHDA and CDR2 SQIVND (reference sequence). CDR3 length equals 16 residues. The CDR3 DNA sequence: TGTGCCAGTTGTACAGTGGGAGGGATCGAGGCAGATACGCAGTATTTT. Translation gives CASCTVGGIEADTQYF. The full variable domain, in which reference TRBV19 and TRBJ2-3 provide the parts outside the CDR3, is DGGITQSPKYLFRKEGQNVTLSCEQNLNHDAMYWYRQDPGQGLRLIYYSQIVNDFQKGDIAEGYSVSREKKESFPLTVTSAQKNPTAFYLCASCTVGGIEADTQYFGPGTRLTVL.

This clonotype was counted a few times. The chain combines TRBV7-9 with TRBJ2-7; possibly TRBD2 for D (6 bases). The CDR3 consists of 15 residues. Between the trimmed V and J ends, which lost 10 bases and 1 base, there was a span of 20 bases. The germline V gene encodes CDR1 SEHNR and CDR2 FQNEAQ (reference sequence). The CDR3 region has the DNA TGTGCCATTGCCGGGTCAAACCGGGAGTCCTACGAGCAGTACTTC. Amino acids: CAIAGSNRESYEQYF.

The chain joins TRBV18 to TRBJ1-5, with D perhaps matching TRBD1 (6 bases). The CDR3 consists of 15 residues. The V end was cut by 6 bases, the J end by 4 bases, with 16 bases between. Germline lookup yields CDR1 KGHSH and CDR2 LQKENI. The CDR3 is CASSGGQILNQPQHF. CDR3 sequence (DNA): TGTGCCAGCTCGGGGGGGCAGATACTAAATCAGCCCCAGCATTTT.

With respect to this clonotype: A junction boundary mismatches the germline segment, possibly from a read error. The rearrangement joins TRBV12-3 or TRBV12-4 to TRBJ2-4, with D maybe TRBD2 (6 bases). The CDR3 contains 13 residues. CDR3 sequence (DNA): TGTGCCAGCAGTTCTGGGCTAGCGAACATTCAGTACTTT. Amino acid sequence: CASSSGLANIQYF.

This clonotype was detected a few times. The chain recombines TRBV6-6 with TRBJ1-2, with D tentatively TRBD1 (6 bases). The germline V and J ends were trimmed by 6 bases and 1 base, with 15 bases remaining between them. The CDR3 is made up of 15 amino acids. From germline, CDR1 is MNHNY and CDR2 SVGAGI (reference sequence). The CDR3 spells CASRNGGAYNYGYTF. CDR3 DNA sequence: TGTGCCAGCAGAAACGGGGGGGCGTATAACTATGGCTACACCTTC.

In its sample, this clonotype was seen a few times. This chain joins TRBV6-2 or TRBV6-3 and TRBJ1-2, with 9 bases lining up with TRBD1. After removal of 4 bases from V and 5 bases from J, the junction contained 5 bases not matched to a gene. This CDR3 has 14 amino acids. CDR1 and CDR2 from the germline V gene are MNHEY and SVGEGT. The CDR3 loop reads CASSWGTGSYGYTF. CDR3 nucleotides: TGTGCCAGCAGTTGGGGGACAGGGAGTTATGGCTACACCTTC.

This clonotype was counted a few times. This chain links TRBV5-1 with TRBJ2-7, with D perhaps given as TRBD1 or TRBD2 (6 bases each). The V and J ends lost 0 bases and 4 bases respectively, with 14 bases between them. The CDR3 covers 15 residues. CDR1 and CDR2 from the germline V gene are SGHRS and YFSETQ. The CDR3 nucleotides read TGCGCCAGCAGCTTGGGAGAGGGGGAGGTATACGAGCAGTACTTC. Translation: CASSLGEGEVYEQYF. Supplemented by reference TRBV5-1 and TRBJ2-7, the full variable domain reads KAGVTQTPRYLIKTRGQQVTLSCSPISGHRSVSWYQQTPGQGLQFLFEYFSETQRNKGNFPGRFSGRQFSNSRSEMNVSTLELGDSALYLCASSLGEGEVYEQYFGPGTRLTVT.

Of note for this clonotype: An end of the junction does not agree with germline; a read error may underlie this. This chain uses TRBV4-1 with TRBJ2-1; TRBD1 might be the D (6 bases). The CDR3 extends over 13 amino acids. Per germline, CDR1 MGHRA and CDR2 YSYEKL. The CDR3 region is CAGSQVKGDEQFF. In nucleotides, the CDR3 is TGCGCCGGCAGCCAAGTGAAGGGGGATGAGCAGTTCTTC.

As regards this clonotype: One base away lies a much larger clone, so this may be a sequencing read error. This chain connects TRBV7-9 to TRBJ2-3; the D is unclear. Germline V lookup: CDR1 SEHNR, CDR2 FQNEAQ (reference sequence). Trimming shortened V by 2 bases and J by 6 bases, and 21 bases separated the two germline ends. This CDR3 is 17 amino acids long. The CDR3, as DNA: TGTGCCAGCAGCTTATTAGTGGGGATATCTGATGCGGATACGCAGTATTTT. The encoded protein is CASSLLVGISDADTQYF.

The genes are TRBV6-5 and TRBJ2-1, with 14 positions matching TRBD2. Trimming removed 0 bases from V and 4 bases from J; junction bases left unmatched: 17. The CDR3 spans 22 residues. Per germline, CDR1 MNHEY and CDR2 SVGAGI. This CDR3 reads CASSYSDPGLAGAPEAYNEQFF. The DNA of the CDR3 is TGTGCCAGCAGTTACTCGGACCCGGGACTAGCGGGGGCCCCAGAGGCTTACAATGAGCAGTTCTTC.

Ten or more counts support this clonotype. The chain links TRBV11-2 to TRBJ2-2; weak D call: TRBD2 (6 bases). The germline V gene encodes CDR1 SGHAT and CDR2 FQNNGV. V was shortened by 3 bases and J by 5 bases, with 13 bases between the two germline ends. This CDR3 is built from 15 residues. In DNA, the CDR3 is TGTGCCAGCAGCTTGTCAGTGGGGACTACCGGGGAGCTGTTTTTT. This gives the protein CASSLSVGTTGELFF.